This TCR beta chain comes out of a study of graft-versus-host responses after intestinal transplantation. Study-level information: Recipients had multivisceral, liver-intestinal, or isolated intestinal transplants.

Study results and caveats: Allografts from individuals with graft-donor T cell macrochimerism displayed high graft-versus-host to host-versus-graft clonal ratios. Detected in recipient marrow were GvH clones, some of which were first observed in ileum or blood.

This clone is a singleton in its sample. Its antigen is currently unknown. TCRdb keeps only in-frame clones here, not all; method: immunoSEQ multiplex PCR. This table holds some 48,000 clones, approximately 95% found once. Germline V CDR1 and CDR2: SGDLS, YYNGEE. The CDR3 sequence is 14 residues long. J gave up 3 bases and V 0 bases, and 0 bases lay outside the gene matches. The receptor's source is a human donor who was the organ donor for an intestinal transplant. This chain uses TRBV9 with TRBJ2-7, with 10 nucleotides matching TRBD2. The source material was unstimulated CD8+ T cells sorted from spleen or lymph node cells, sampled before transplant. The CDR3 DNA reads as TGTGCCAGCAGCGTAGGGACTAGCGGCTACGAGCAGTACTTC. It is translated as CASSVGTSGYEQYF.